This record concerns one T cell receptor (beta chain) sequence. In its sample, this clonotype was seen many times. Its antigen has not been determined. Qualities for individual bases were not recorded, and no much larger clone is one base off. The entry originates in a study of T cells in Graves' hyperthyroidism and ophthalmopathy (dated by TCRdb to between 2018 and 2020). In terms of the full investigation: To identify distinguishing TCR V-J signatures, a discovery cohort of some 99 patients was used, comprising roughly 45 with Graves' ophthalmopathy and around 60 with stable Graves' hyperthyroidism. Once sampling was done, hyperthyroidism patients were given methimazole at a starting dose of 30 mg daily, whereas ophthalmopathy patients were given high-dose intravenous methylprednisolone. For training and testing, the roughly 97 patients in the discovery cohort were randomly divided in a 7:3 ratio. The study also compared thyroid tissue and blood T-cell repertoires from 5 to 7 Graves' hyperthyroidism patients. The paper describes TCR Vbeta CDR3 sequencing of 130 to 150 peripheral blood samples, made up of around 41 ophthalmopathy patients, some 80 hyperthyroidism patients and about 17 progressor patients. Prospective prediction of ophthalmopathy was tested in an independent validation cohort consisting of 18 hyperthyroidism patients and approximately 16 patients who later progressed to ophthalmopathy. Results the study describes overall, beyond this receptor: Most expanded thyroid clonotypes (frequency above 0.001) were also detected in blood, a finding suggesting that blood repertoires may reflect thyroid immune responses. No statistical method was used to set the sample size in advance, and investigators knew the group allocation. In cross-validation, a model built on a 13 V-J signature told ophthalmopathy apart from stable hyperthyroidism with approximately 90% sensitivity and approximately 81% specificity, and in testing the same model reached 80%/75%. During validation, the model predicted progression to ophthalmopathy a median of roughly 7.1 months ahead of onset, with more than 60% sensitivity and around 73% specificity.

The study excluded patients with uncontrolled infections, other autoimmune diseases, pregnancy or lactation. Clinical symptoms, serum thyroxine and TRAb, thyroid ultrasound, and orbital computed tomography formed the basis for the diagnoses. Total RNA was extracted with Trizol reagent, and quality was checked on an Agilent 2100 Bioanalyzer. The germline V gene (reference sequence) specifies DFQATT as CDR1 and SNEGSKA as CDR2. V is clipped by 3 bases and J by 2 bases, and the sequence between their germline boundaries is 13 bases long. The CDR3 contains 15 residues, cysteine and phenylalanine counted. The only DNA kept is the CDR3, 45 bases in frame from the first base. Amplification of TCR beta CDR3 regions was carried out from RNA transcripts. For the first round of RT-PCR on the TCR CDR3, the HTBI primer set was used together with the Qiagen OneStep RT-PCR kit. The libraries were constructed in a second round of multiplex PCR and then size-selected and purified. Sequencing of the libraries was done on an Illumina HiSeq2000 using paired-end 100 bp reads. Concerning the study's data processing: SOAPnuke was used to process the raw data, with reads discarded if the reads contained adapters or uncalled bases, had a mean Phred below 15, or lacked an exact constant-primer or identifier match. COPE v1.2.5 was used to merge high-quality paired reads, and clonotypes were defined as unique nucleotide sequences. Clonotypes were aligned to IMGT TRBV, TRBD and TRBJ reference segments using MiTCR v1.1. The analysis was restricted to V-J combinations with a frequency above 0.0001, which together covered 99.2% of the repertoires. The TCS score was defined as F50 (clonal expansion) divided by E x V (chaos), with BLOSUM62-based TCRdist calculated between CDR3 peptides within each V-J. Welch's t-statistics and random forest reduced 514 V-J features to roughly 13, which were used in a naive Bayes classifier (R e1071). The similarity between thyroid and blood repertoires was quantified using the Morisita-Horn index. The public reads were reanalyzed by TCRdb: fastp trimming at Q25, MiXCR alignment, in-frame beta chains only. Each CDR3 protein appears once, grouped with its most common genes and DNA. Here the V and J calls rest on TCRdb's processing, not on the authors' analysis. This sample comprises roughly 500,000 distinct CDR3 sequences, roughly 46% of them detected only once. Around a fifth of the sample belongs to the ten largest clones.

This TCR was recovered from an adult woman with Graves' disease, either hyperthyroidism or ophthalmopathy (not recorded which). The chain links TRBV20-1 with TRBJ2-2, and possibly TRBD2, on 6 matching bases. The sequenced material came from peripheral blood or thyroid tissue (not recorded which). The nucleotides read TGCAGTGCTAGCGCCCGCGGGGCTAACACCGGGGAGCTGTTTTTT. Its translation is CSASARGANTGELFF.